This T cell receptor (beta chain) was recovered during a study of chemoradiotherapy in HPV16-positive cancers. This CDR3 has 14 amino acids. Trimming pared 7 bases from V and 2 bases from J, leaving 14 bases between. Germline CDR1 MNHEY, CDR2 SMNVEV (reference sequence). Assay used: immunoSEQ multiplex PCR; TCRdb lists only in-frame clones, some missing. The sample shows 6,000 or so clones, 90% of them seen only once. The sequence came from a human donor with HPV-associated anogenital cancer. Here the sequenced sample was blood, taken from a patient who underwent chemoradiotherapy. The chain has TRBV27 and TRBJ1-2, with a possible D match to TRBD1 (6 bases). The CDR3 protein is CASTPLGGNYGYTF. The CDR3 region has the DNA TGTGCCAGCACTCCACTAGGGGGGAACTATGGCTACACCTTC.